These 14 T cell receptor beta chains were sequenced from one sample in a study. MiXCR, run by TCRdb on the RT-PCR reads, gives a single entry per CDR3 protein. The sample has about 680,000 distinct CDR3 sequences, approximately 14% seen once. Sequenced material: memory CD4+ T cells from blood. The receptors come from a female donor in good health, serving as a healthy control.

This clonotype was counted at least ten times. The V and J genes are TRBV30 and TRBJ2-3, with D possibly called TRBD1 or TRBD2 (5 bases each). The V end lost 3 bases, the J end lost 4 bases, and 11 bases lay between the germline ends. This CDR3 has 13 residues. The germline V gene has CDR1 GTSNPN and CDR2 SVGIG (reference sequence). The CDR3 reads CAWRGVAPDTQYF. Written as DNA, the CDR3 is TGTGCCTGGAGGGGGGTGGCCCCAGATACGCAGTATTTT.

This clonotype was observed a handful of times. The gene calls are TRBV7-8 and TRBJ1-2; no definite D call. Germline V gene lookup returns CDR1 SGHVS and CDR2 FQNEAQ. Trimming left V 1 base short and J 8 bases short, with 14 bases between. CDR3 length: 14 residues. The CDR3 DNA reads TGTGCCAGCAGCTTAGGAGTACCAAGAAGGGGCTACACCTTC. Its protein product is CASSLGVPRRGYTF.

This clonotype was seen only a few times. The chain couples TRBV7-2 to TRBJ2-3; 7 bases agree with TRBD2. V trimming: 5 bases; J trimming: 6 bases; junction bases outside the gene matches: 11. The V gene's germline CDR1 is SGHTA and CDR2 FQGNSA. The CDR3 covers 15 residues. CDR3 loop: CASSRNLGRGDTQYF. CDR3 nucleotides: TGTGCCAGCAGCCGGAACCTAGGGCGGGGGGATACGCAGTATTTT.

The table lists this clonotype with many counts. The chain links TRBV20-1 to TRBJ2-4; perhaps TRBD1 as D (6 bases). Per the germline V gene, CDR1 is DFQATT and CDR2 is SNEGSKA (reference sequence). V was cut by 6 bases and J by 3 bases, with 21 bases left in between. This CDR3 contains 16 residues. The CDR3, as DNA: TGCAGTGCGTCGGATCCGTCGAAGGGGGACAAAAACATTCAGTACTTC. It encodes CSASDPSKGDKNIQYF.

This clonotype was recorded many times. The chain has TRBV7-9 and TRBJ2-6; D not certain. The germline gives CDR1 SEHNR, CDR2 FQNEAQ (reference sequence). The CDR3 contains 15 residues. The V gene lost 3 bases and the J gene lost 0 bases, with 6 bases spanning the gap. CDR3 sequence: CASSFGDSGANVLTF. CDR3 coding DNA: TGTGCCAGCAGCTTTGGAGACTCTGGGGCCAACGTCCTGACTTTC.

The chain combines TRBV7-8 with TRBJ2-1; a weak D match, TRBD1 (6 bases). With 2 bases removed from V and 4 bases from J, the gap between germline ends came to 15 bases. CDR3 length: 16 amino acids. Germline CDR1 SGHVS, CDR2 FQNEAQ. DNA of the CDR3: TGTGCCAGCAGCTTAAAGCGACAGGCGATATACAATGAGCAGTTCTTC. Its protein is CASSLKRQAIYNEQFF.

This clonotype was counted a few times. The CDR3, as DNA: TGCGCCAGCAGCCGCGACACCGGGACTAGCGGCACAGATACGCAGTATTTT. Translation: CASSRDTGTSGTDTQYF. The rearrangement uses TRBV4-1 and TRBJ2-3, with 10 bases lining up with TRBD2. V dropped 4 bases and J dropped 1; count of bases not matched to a gene: 8. Per the germline V gene, CDR1 is MGHRA and CDR2 is YSYEKL. The CDR3 extends over 17 amino acids.

DNA for the CDR3: TGTGCCAGCAGCCAAAGACAGTTGAACACTGAAGCTTTCTTT. Amino acids: CASSQRQLNTEAFF. The V call is TRBV7-2, the J call TRBJ1-1; a weak D match, TRBD1 (5 bases). The length of the CDR3 is 14 residues. Trimming left V 5 bases short and J 0 bases short, with 10 bases between. The germline gives CDR1 SGHTA, CDR2 FQGNSA.

This chain connects TRBV2 to TRBJ1-1; D perhaps matches TRBD1 (5 bases). This CDR3 has 14 amino acids. Per germline, CDR1 SNHLY and CDR2 FYNNEI. V was clipped by 6 bases and J by 5 bases, with 16 bases between them. CDR3: CASSQDFRGTEAFF. The DNA of the CDR3 is TGTGCCAGCAGCCAAGATTTTCGGGGGACTGAAGCTTTCTTT. Together with reference TRBV2 and TRBJ1-1, the CDR3 gives the full variable domain: EPEVTQTPSHQVTQMGQEVILRCVPISNHLYFYWYRQILGQKVEFLVSFYNNEISEKSEIFDDQFSVERPDGSNFTLKIRSTKLEDSAMYFCASSQDFRGTEAFFGQGTRLTVV.

This clonotype was recorded many times. The chain has TRBV27 and TRBJ2-2, with TRBD2 as a possible D gene (7 bases). CDR1 and CDR2 from the germline V gene are MNHEY and SMNVEV (reference sequence). This CDR3 comprises 14 residues. V lost 5 bases and J lost 4, with 11 bases in between. The CDR3 is CASSRGARTGELFF. The CDR3 DNA follows: TGTGCCAGCAGTCGGGGGGCACGCACCGGGGAGCTGTTTTTT.

This chain uses TRBV11-2 with TRBJ2-7; TRBD2 agrees at 11 bases. Unmatched junction bases numbered 5, after V lost 4 bases and J lost 6 bases. Germline V gene sequence: CDR1 SGHAT, CDR2 FQNNGV. The CDR3 consists of 14 residues. The CDR3 region has the DNA TGTGCCAGCAGCTCCCGGACTAGCGGGTTCGAGCAGTACTTC. Translating it yields CASSSRTSGFEQYF.

In its sample, this clonotype was seen a few times. This rearrangement joins TRBV25-1 to TRBJ2-7; tentative D call: TRBD1 (5 bases). Trimming stripped 4 bases from V and 6 bases from J, with 10 bases between. Germline CDR1 MGHDK, CDR2 SYGVNS. The CDR3 totals 12 residues. The CDR3 loop is CASSVGVREQYF. The CDR3 DNA reads as TGTGCCAGCAGTGTAGGGGTCCGCGAGCAGTACTTC.

This clonotype was detected a few times. This chain joins TRBV27 and TRBJ2-1, with D possibly matching TRBD2 (5 bases). The V gene lost 4 bases and the J gene lost 0 bases, with 7 bases spanning the gap. CDR3 size: 14 residues. CDR1 is MNHEY, CDR2 SMNVEV, per germline (reference sequence). The CDR3 region has the DNA TGTGCCAGCAGTTATGGACTCTCCTACAATGAGCAGTTCTTC. It yields the protein CASSYGLSYNEQFF.

The chain joins TRBV29-1 to TRBJ2-1, with 7 positions matching TRBD1. The J segment lost 2 bases and the V segment lost 3 bases, leaving 4 bases of the junction unmatched. This CDR3 has 14 residues. Germline values: CDR1 SQVTM, CDR2 ANQGSEA. CDR3 loop: CSVDRGQTYNEQFF. The CDR3 DNA follows: TGCAGCGTTGATAGGGGACAGACCTACAATGAGCAGTTCTTC.